This paragraph reports one T cell receptor beta chain. Its antigen is not yet known. No qualities accompany the bases; no much larger clone lies one base away. The cysteine opens and the phenylalanine closes a CDR3 of 13 amino acids. Only CDR3 DNA is held: 39 bases, read in frame from base 1. The germline V gene (reference sequence) sets CDR1 to MNHEY and CDR2 to SMNVEV. V is pruned by 8 bases and J by 6 bases, leaving 9 bases of the junction without a gene match. Sample time point, as interpreted from the label and publication: cycle 1 day 1 (C1D1), immediately before nivolumab initiation. Every trial patient had relapsed after autologous stem cell transplantation, and cohorts A, B and C differed in prior brentuximab vedotin exposure. The trial cohort comprised some 60 patients with relapsed/refractory classical Hodgkin lymphoma whose best overall responses were complete response, partial response or progressive disease. Single-agent nivolumab was administered to trial patients in the multi-cohort phase II CheckMate 205 trial. An independent review committee assessed best overall response using the 2007 International Working Group response criteria. PBMCs from the trial were collected at three points: immediately before nivolumab initiation (C1D1), and during therapy at cycle 2 day 1 and cycle 4 day 1. Peripheral blood was collected in 8 mL Vacutainer Cell Preparation Tubes, from which PBMCs were isolated by centrifugation and then cryopreserved.

This sample was taken from a study of PD-1 blockade in classical Hodgkin lymphoma (dated by TCRdb to the early 2020s). In terms of the full investigation: Nivolumab dosing was 3 mg/kg intravenously every 2 weeks, continuing until either disease progression or unacceptable toxicity. The study used CyTOF and TCR beta sequencing to define a peripheral blood immune signature of response to PD-1 blockade in classical Hodgkin lymphoma. Broader findings and caveats from the paper: Trial patients achieving complete response had baseline diversity similar to newly diagnosed patients, whereas partial responders and progressors had significantly lower diversity. The study covered only a single clinical trial cohort, and the causes of the repertoire differences, possibly disease activity or prior therapy, were still not defined. Patients starting nivolumab less than 1 year after ASCT had lower diversity and were excluded from later analyses to avoid confounding by immune reconstitution. A significant rise by C4D1 was seen in CD4+ but not CD8+ TCR diversity (p=0.0027 vs p=0.16), with the rise being most apparent in complete responders (p=0.02). Baseline TCR diversity was reported to be lower in newly diagnosed patients than in healthy donors, and even lower in relapsed/refractory patients.

The Qiagen DNeasy kit was used to extract genomic DNA from unsorted PBMCs and from the negatively selected CD4+ and CD8+ fractions. TCR beta CDR3 regions were subjected to amplification by immunoSEQ multiplex PCR with primers that anneal to V and J segments. Amplification bias was minimized using a synthetic immune receptor repertoire, and residual bias was removed computationally after sequencing. The authors' pipeline ran thus. Custom Python scripts were used to quantify repertoire diversity as the Shannon entropy index. Unsorted, CD4+ and CD8+ repertoires were examined separately, except in combined analyses, for which CD4+ and CD8+ sequences were merged in silico. A clone was considered expanded if an increase in frequency of at least 2-fold after treatment relative to C1D1 was found, and a pseudocount of 0.5 was applied to clones undetected at baseline. Clones with 0 or 1 copy at C1D1 were defined as singleton clones, while clones with 2 or more copies were defined as non-singleton clones. By matching protein sequences in sorted samples from the same patient, clones expanded in unsorted samples were annotated as CD4+, CD8+ or unknown. Wilcoxon tests on paired samples were used to test diversity changes from C1D1 to C4D1. The clones in this table, taken by TCRdb from immuneACCESS, are in-frame only. Not every clone is retained; where verified, under half of the shortfall comes from an unresolved V gene, and the cause of the rest is unknown. V, J and clone size are taken as reported in that table, and D and trimming were inferred from the DNA itself. The sample records about 76,000 clones, 89% of which are singletons. The ten largest clonotypes hold roughly 21% of the sample.

This receptor was obtained from a human donor with classical Hodgkin lymphoma. The source material was peripheral blood mononuclear cells (PBMCs), sampled at baseline. The sequence links TRBV27 to TRBJ1-1; 7 bases in the middle match TRBD1. The nucleotide sequence is TGTGCCAGCGGCGACAGGGCCAGGGCTGAAGCTTTCTTT. The translation is CASGDRARAEAFF.